This T cell receptor (beta chain) was sequenced for a study of blood T cell repertoires in COVID-19. Study information: Donors in the United States, Italy and Spain gave samples during acute or convalescent COVID-19.

Assay used: immunoSEQ multiplex PCR; TCRdb lists only in-frame clones, some missing. The table includes about 320,000 clones, 85% detected once. Trimming cost V 4 bases and J 3 bases; bases outside gene matches: 3. Looked up from germline, CDR1 is SGHVS and CDR2 is FQNEAQ. CDR3 length: 14 amino acids. The sequence was obtained from a woman aged 30 to 39 who had been exposed to COVID-19. Sample: PBMCs or T cells enriched from blood (not recorded which). The chain carries TRBV7-8 and TRBJ1-5; 7 bases agree with TRBD1. CDR3 residues: CASSWDSLNQPQHF. In nucleotides, the CDR3 is TGTGCCAGCAGCTGGGACAGTCTCAATCAGCCCCAGCATTTT.